This TCR beta chain was retrieved from a study of T cell responses to AZD1222 COVID-19 vaccine. Samples with a second dose at about 4 or about 12 weeks were pooled together. Notes on this clone: The antigen remains unidentified.

Sequenced by immunoSEQ multiplex PCR; TCRdb stores in-frame clones only, minus some. Of 90,000 to 150,000 clones listed, 86% are singletons. Study results and caveats: Dominant at 160-218 and 743-854, vaccine-associated CD4 TCRs also spanned spike. At baseline, just 5 or 6 AZD1222 recipients tested seropositive.

The origin of this receptor is an adult who received the AZD1222 COVID-19 vaccine. Here the sequenced sample was peripheral blood, taken 28 days after the second AZD1222 dose.

CDR3 in DNA: TGTGCCAGCAGTTTGTTCGGGTCCCACGGCTACACCTTC. Translation: CASSLFGSHGYTF. The J gene is TRBJ1-2, the V gene TRBV27; no clear D. This CDR3 comprises 13 residues. Germline V gives CDR1 MNHEY, CDR2 SMNVEV (reference sequence). V dropped 3 bases and J dropped 8 bases, with 13 bases sitting between them.